This TCR beta chain was obtained from a study of Ad26.COV2.S vaccination and SARS-CoV-2 variants. Study details: Ad26.COV2.S was injected intramuscularly once or twice, 56 days apart.

The method was immunoSEQ multiplex PCR; TCRdb's version includes in-frame clones alone and lacks a portion of them. The sample includes fewer than 300,000 clones, around 87% of them seen just once. The CDR3 is 16 residues long. Germline V gene sequence: CDR1 SNHLY, CDR2 FYNNEI. With 2 bases removed from V and 1 base from J, the gap between germline ends came to 13 bases. Study outcomes and limitations: Vaccine recipients surpassed placebo recipients in spike-specific TCR breadth.

Worth noting for this clone: Its antigen is not identified.

Documented treatment: approximately 18 received Ad26.COV2.S at low or high dose, single or two shots; 5 received placebo; per-sample allocation not given. Repertoires come from day 63 after the first vaccine or placebo injection. Here the sequenced sample was peripheral blood, taken in a trial of Ad26.COV2.S vaccine versus placebo. This TCR was sampled from a person between 18 and 60 years old who received the Ad26.COV2.S COVID-19 vaccine or a placebo. This rearrangement joins TRBV2 to TRBJ2-3; D is unresolved. The CDR3 here is CASSERASPRTDTQYF. CDR3 bases: TGTGCCAGCAGTGAAAGAGCGAGCCCTCGCACAGATACGCAGTATTTT.